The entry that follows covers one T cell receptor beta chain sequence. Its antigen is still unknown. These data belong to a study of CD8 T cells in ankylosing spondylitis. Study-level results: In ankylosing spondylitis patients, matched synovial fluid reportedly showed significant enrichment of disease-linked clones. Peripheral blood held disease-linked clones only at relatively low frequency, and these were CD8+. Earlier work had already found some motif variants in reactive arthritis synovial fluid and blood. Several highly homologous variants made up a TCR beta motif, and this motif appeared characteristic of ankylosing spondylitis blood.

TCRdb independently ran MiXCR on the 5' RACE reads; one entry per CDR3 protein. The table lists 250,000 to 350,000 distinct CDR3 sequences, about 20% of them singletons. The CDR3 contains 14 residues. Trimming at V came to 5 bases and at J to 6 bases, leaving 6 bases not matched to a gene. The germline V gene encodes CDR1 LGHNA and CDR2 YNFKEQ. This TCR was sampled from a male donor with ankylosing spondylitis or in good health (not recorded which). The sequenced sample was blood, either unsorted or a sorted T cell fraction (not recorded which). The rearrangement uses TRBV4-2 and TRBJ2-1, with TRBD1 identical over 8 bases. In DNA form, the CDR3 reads TGTGCCAGCAGCTACCACACAGGGGGCAATGAGCAGTTCTTC. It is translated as CASSYHTGGNEQFF.